The 25 T cell receptor beta chains below were found in one sample sequenced in a study of long-term antiretroviral therapy in people with HIV. It was version v3.0 of the immunoSEQ assay that was run at survey level. Sequencing used immunoSEQ multiplex PCR; TCRdb keeps in-frame clones, though not all of them. The sample has tens of thousands of clones, roughly nine tenths seen once. Here the sequenced sample was unsorted PBMCs, taken roughly 5 years before starting antiretroviral therapy. Every receptor here comes from a man over 45 with HIV.

The CDR3 sequence is CASSPGIDPYEQYF. In DNA, the CDR3 is TGTGCCAGCTCACCGGGTATCGATCCCTACGAGCAGTACTTC. The chain is built from TRBV18 and TRBJ2-7; D is unresolved. This CDR3 has 14 amino acids. With 3 bases removed from V and 2 bases from J, the gap between germline ends came to 11 bases. Per the germline V gene, CDR1 is KGHSH and CDR2 is LQKENI. Combining the CDR3 with reference TRBV18 and TRBJ2-7 gives the whole variable domain NAGVMQNPRHLVRRRGQEARLRCSPMKGHSHVYWYRQLPEEGLKFMVYLQKENIIDESGMPKERFSAEFPKEGPSILRIQQVVRGDSAAYFCASSPGIDPYEQYFGPGTRLTVT.

The CDR3 sequence is CASRFTGGTDTQYF. The CDR3 DNA follows: TGCGCCAGCAGATTTACAGGGGGCACAGATACGCAGTATTTT. The V gene is TRBV5-1, the J gene TRBJ2-3, with 7 bases fitting TRBD1. V lost 5 bases to trimming and J lost 1 base; unmatched junction nucleotides: 4. CDR3 size: 14 residues. CDR1 is SGHRS, CDR2 YFSETQ, per germline.

The chain is built from TRBV29-1 and TRBJ1-1; 7 bases align to TRBD1. Germline V gives CDR1 SQVTM, CDR2 ANQGSEA. V lost 4 bases, J lost 3 bases, and 5 bases stayed unmatched. The CDR3 totals 13 residues. The chain's CDR3 is CSVGTGKHTEAFF. The CDR3 region has the DNA TGCAGCGTTGGGACAGGCAAACACACTGAAGCTTTCTTT. Filled out from reference TRBV29-1 and TRBJ1-1, the complete variable domain reads SAVISQKPSRDICQRGTSLTIQCQVDSQVTMMFWYRQQPGQSLTLIATANQGSEATYESGFVIDKFPISRPNLTFSTLTVSNMSPEDSSIYLCSVGTGKHTEAFFGQGTRLTVV.

The sample holds one count of this clone. The V and J genes are TRBV2 and TRBJ2-5, with no clear D. Per the germline V gene, CDR1 is SNHLY and CDR2 is FYNNEI. The CDR3 has 12 residues. The V end lost 7 bases, the J end lost 3 bases, and 9 bases lay between the germline ends. CDR3 region: CASNLSEETQYF. The CDR3 nucleotides read TGTGCCAGCAATCTGTCAGAAGAGACCCAGTACTTC.

V gene TRBV11-1 combines with J gene TRBJ2-7; 7 positions match TRBD1. This CDR3 comprises 15 residues. J lost 3 bases, V lost 3 bases, and 8 bases had no gene match. Per the germline V gene, CDR1 is SGHAT and CDR2 is FQDESV (reference sequence). CDR3 sequence: CASSFSGTVIYEQYF. CDR3 DNA sequence: TGTGCCAGCAGCTTTTCAGGGACAGTAATCTACGAGCAGTACTTC.

The J gene is TRBJ2-3, the V gene TRBV7-6, with D possibly being TRBD1 or TRBD2 (5 bases each). The length of the CDR3 is 14 residues. V shed 5 bases and J shed 3 bases, with 12 bases lying between them. The germline V gene has CDR1 SGHVS and CDR2 FNYEAQ. CDR3 residues: CASSRAAGTDTQYF. The CDR3 DNA reads TGTGCCAGCAGCCGAGCGGCAGGGACAGATACGCAGTATTTT.

The chain combines TRBV2 with TRBJ1-5; 7 nucleotides line up with TRBD1. The CDR3 consists of 14 residues. Germline V lookup: CDR1 SNHLY, CDR2 FYNNEI. With 4 bases clipped from V and 7 bases from J, the junction kept 7 bases outside the gene matches. The CDR3 nucleotides are TGTGCCAGCAGTGGACAGGGCCGTTACCAGCCCCAGCATTTT. Amino acid sequence: CASSGQGRYQPQHF.

This sequence joins TRBV5-1 and TRBJ2-5, with 8 bases lining up with TRBD2. The CDR3 extends over 15 amino acids. The trim removed 0 bases at V and 5 bases at J, leaving 6 bases unmatched. The V gene's germline CDR1 is SGHRS and CDR2 YFSETQ. DNA of the CDR3: TGCGCCAGCAGCTTGGAGCAGCGGGGGATGGAGACCCAGTACTTC. It codes for CASSLEQRGMETQYF.

The chain has TRBV7-6 and TRBJ2-3, with D unclear. The CDR3 covers 12 residues. V was clipped by 3 bases and J by 5 bases, with 6 bases between them. CDR1 is SGHVS and CDR2 is FNYEAQ in the germline V gene. CDR3: CASSFTRDTQYF. The CDR3 DNA reads as TGTGCCAGCAGCTTTACGCGAGATACGCAGTATTTT.

The chain joins TRBV6-1 to TRBJ2-1, with D maybe TRBD1 (6 bases). CDR1 and CDR2 from the germline V gene are MNHNS and SASEGT. Trimming left V 7 bases short and J 3 bases short, with 16 bases between. The CDR3 is 15 amino acids. CDR3 amino acids: CASNLRDTYYNEQFF. The DNA of the CDR3 is TGTGCCAGCAATCTCCGGGACACCTACTACAATGAGCAGTTCTTC.

The chain carries TRBV5-1 and TRBJ2-3; possible D gene TRBD1, 5 bases. The CDR3 runs 17 residues. Germline values: CDR1 SGHRS, CDR2 YFSETQ. V lost 1 base, J lost 0 bases, and 15 bases lay in between. In nucleotides, the CDR3 is TGCGCCAGCAGCTTGCGGACATCGACGCTAAGCACAGATACGCAGTATTTT. Protein sequence: CASSLRTSTLSTDTQYF.

The gene calls are TRBV15 and TRBJ2-7; tentatively, D is TRBD2 (6 bases). The CDR3 has 12 residues. The germline gives CDR1 LNHNV, CDR2 YYDKDF (reference sequence). Trimming removed 0 bases at V and 8 bases at J, with 8 bases between. CDR3 loop: CATSRDGGKQYF. DNA of the CDR3: TGTGCCACCAGCAGAGATGGGGGGAAGCAGTACTTC. Filled out from reference TRBV15 and TRBJ2-7, the complete variable domain reads DAMVIQNPRYQVTQFGKPVTLSCSQTLNHNVMYWYQQKSSQAPKLLFHYYDKDFNNEADTPDNFQSRRPNTSFCFLDIRSPGLGDTAMYLCATSRDGGKQYFGPGTRLTVT.

This sequence joins TRBV5-4 and TRBJ2-2, with D perhaps matching TRBD2 (5 bases). This CDR3 has 16 residues. V shed 3 bases and J shed 5 bases, with 17 bases lying between them. CDR1 and CDR2 (germline): SGHNT, YYREEE (reference sequence). The CDR3 protein is CASSSSIAGGTGELFF. CDR3 in DNA: TGTGCCAGCAGCTCGTCTATTGCGGGTGGGACCGGGGAGCTGTTTTTT.

The V and J genes are TRBV28 and TRBJ2-3; TRBD1 is a possible D gene (5 bases). The CDR3 length is 17 residues. The germline V gene encodes CDR1 MDHEN and CDR2 SYDVKM. Deletions cut 7 bases from V and 0 bases from J, with 20 bases between. CDR3 coding DNA: TGTGCCAGCACCTCCCCCCGGACACCCACTAGCACAGATACGCAGTATTTT. The encoded protein is CASTSPRTPTSTDTQYF.

This rearrangement joins TRBV7-2 to TRBJ2-7; 12 positions match TRBD1. This CDR3 has 15 residues. Germline lookup yields CDR1 SGHTA and CDR2 FQGNSA. Unmatched junction bases numbered 3, after V lost 3 bases and J lost 3 bases. The CDR3 region is CASSFGTGGGYEQYF. CDR3 in DNA: TGTGCCAGCAGCTTTGGGACAGGGGGCGGCTACGAGCAGTACTTC.

This chain joins TRBV7-2 and TRBJ2-7; tentatively, D is TRBD1 (5 bases). Looked up from germline, CDR1 is SGHTA and CDR2 is FQGNSA. This CDR3 region has 15 residues. Trimming pared 3 bases from V and 5 bases from J, leaving 17 bases between. As DNA, the CDR3 is TGTGCCAGCAGCTTGCGTTTCCAGGGTAACCACGAGCAGTACTTC. This codes for CASSLRFQGNHEQYF.

This clone has only one observation. This chain connects TRBV6-6 to TRBJ1-5, with 8 nucleotides matching TRBD1. J gave up 2 bases and V 10 bases, and 7 bases lay outside the gene matches. This CDR3 spans 14 amino acids. Per the germline V gene, CDR1 is MNHNY and CDR2 is SVGAGI (reference sequence). CDR3: CATLDRGGNQPQHF. CDR3 nucleotides: TGTGCCACCCTAGACAGGGGAGGCAATCAGCCCCAGCATTTT.

The CDR3 bases are TGTGCCAGCAGCGCGCGGGGAGCAGGCACAGATACGCAGTATTTT. The encoded protein is CASSARGAGTDTQYF. The rearrangement links TRBV9 to TRBJ2-3, with D possibly being TRBD2 (6 bases). Per germline, CDR1 SGDLS and CDR2 YYNGEE. V lost 3 bases, J lost 1 base, and 12 bases lay in between. The CDR3 runs 15 residues. Supplemented by reference TRBV9 and TRBJ2-3, the full variable domain reads DSGVTQTPKHLITATGQRVTLRCSPRSGDLSVYWYQQSLDQGLQFLIQYYNGEERAKGNILERFSAQQFPDLHSELNLSSLELGDSALYFCASSARGAGTDTQYFGPGTRLTVL.

In its sample, this clone was seen once. The chain combines TRBV7-2 with TRBJ1-3, with TRBD1 identical over 7 bases. The V gene's germline CDR1 is SGHTA and CDR2 FQGNSA. V shed 5 bases, J shed 0 bases, and the junction held 1 base outside the gene matches. This CDR3 comprises 14 residues. The CDR3 here is CASSRDSSGNTIYF. The CDR3 coding sequence is TGTGCCAGCAGCAGGGACAGCTCTGGAAACACCATATATTTT.

DNA for the CDR3: TGTGCCAGCAGCTTGTGGGACCTCCACTCACCCCTCCACTTT. Translation: CASSLWDLHSPLHF. The V and J genes are TRBV5-5 and TRBJ1-6, with D maybe TRBD1 (5 bases). Deletions cut 1 base from V and 10 bases from J, with 12 bases between. Germline V gene sequence: CDR1 SGHKS, CDR2 YYEKEE (reference sequence). This CDR3 comprises 14 residues.

The gene calls are TRBV28 and TRBJ1-3; D gene ambiguous. CDR1 and CDR2 (germline): MDHEN, SYDVKM. V lost 10 bases and J lost 3, with 7 bases in between. This CDR3 contains 11 residues. This CDR3 is CATWFGNTIYF. The CDR3 DNA reads as TGTGCCACGTGGTTTGGAAACACCATATATTTT.

The V and J genes are TRBV5-6 and TRBJ1-1; unclear D gene. Trimming stripped 1 base from V and 0 bases from J, with 10 bases between. CDR1 SGHDT and CDR2 YYEEEE come from the germline V gene. The CDR3 length is 15 residues. In DNA, the CDR3 is TGTGCCAGCAGCTTGATGCAGGAGATGAACACTGAAGCTTTCTTT. Translating it yields CASSLMQEMNTEAFF.

This chain links TRBV28 with TRBJ2-3; weak D call: TRBD2 (6 bases). CDR1 is MDHEN and CDR2 is SYDVKM in the germline V gene. V was cut by 3 bases and J by 3 bases, with 10 bases left in between. The CDR3 covers 14 residues. The CDR3 region has the DNA TGTGCCAGCAGTTTTCCGGCGGGGACAGATACGCAGTATTTT. It yields the protein CASSFPAGTDTQYF. Drawing the rest from reference TRBV28 and TRBJ2-3, the complete variable domain is DVKVTQSSRYLVKRTGEKVFLECVQDMDHENMFWYRQDPGLGLRLIYFSYDVKMKEKGDIPEGYSVSREKKERFSLILESASTNQTSMYLCASSFPAGTDTQYFGPGTRLTVL.

V is TRBV29-1 and J is TRBJ2-7, with D maybe TRBD1 (6 bases). The CDR3 is made up of 11 amino acids. CDR1 is SQVTM and CDR2 is ANQGSEA in the germline V gene. V gave up 4 bases and J gave up 3 bases, with 7 bases separating them. The CDR3 protein is CSVGQVYEQYF. The CDR3 DNA follows: TGCAGCGTTGGACAGGTCTACGAGCAGTACTTC.

This chain links TRBV10-1 with TRBJ2-7; 11 positions match TRBD2. This CDR3 region has 17 residues. The V gene end was trimmed by 4 bases and the J gene end by 7 bases; junction bases not matched to a gene: 15. Germline values: CDR1 WNHNN, CDR2 SYGVQD (reference sequence). CDR3 in amino acids: CASSGPGTSGSGREQYF. DNA of the CDR3: TGCGCCAGCAGTGGTCCCGGGACTAGCGGTTCGGGAAGAGAGCAGTACTTC.